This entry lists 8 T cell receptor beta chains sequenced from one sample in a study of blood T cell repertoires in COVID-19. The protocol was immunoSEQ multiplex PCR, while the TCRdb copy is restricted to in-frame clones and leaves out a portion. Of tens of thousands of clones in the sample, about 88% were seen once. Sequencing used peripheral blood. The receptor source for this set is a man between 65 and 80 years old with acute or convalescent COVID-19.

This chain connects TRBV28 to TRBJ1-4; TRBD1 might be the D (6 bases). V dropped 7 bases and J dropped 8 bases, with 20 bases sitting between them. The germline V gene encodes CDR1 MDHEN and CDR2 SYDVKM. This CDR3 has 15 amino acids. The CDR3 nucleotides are TGTGCCAGCACCTCCGGGGGGGCGTCTGGAGAAAAACTGTTTTTT. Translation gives CASTSGGASGEKLFF. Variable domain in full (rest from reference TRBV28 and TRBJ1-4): DVKVTQSSRYLVKRTGEKVFLECVQDMDHENMFWYRQDPGLGLRLIYFSYDVKMKEKGDIPEGYSVSREKKERFSLILESASTNQTSMYLCASTSGGASGEKLFFGSGTQLSVL.

CDR3 protein: CASSQGLAEREQFF. Here the CDR3 DNA reads TGTGCCAGCTCACAGGGACTAGCGGAGAGGGAGCAGTTCTTC. This sequence joins TRBV18 and TRBJ2-1, with 11 bases identical to TRBD2. Germline V gene sequence: CDR1 KGHSH, CDR2 LQKENI. V was pared by 4 bases and J by 10 bases, with 6 bases of the junction left unmatched. The CDR3 runs 14 residues.

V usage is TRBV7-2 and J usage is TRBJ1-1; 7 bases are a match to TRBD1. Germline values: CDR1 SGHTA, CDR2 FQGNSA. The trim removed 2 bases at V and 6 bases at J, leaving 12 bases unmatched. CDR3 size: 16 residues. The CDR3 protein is CASSLTLAGGKAEAFF. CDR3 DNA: TGTGCCAGCAGCTTAACCCTTGCAGGGGGAAAGGCTGAAGCTTTCTTT.

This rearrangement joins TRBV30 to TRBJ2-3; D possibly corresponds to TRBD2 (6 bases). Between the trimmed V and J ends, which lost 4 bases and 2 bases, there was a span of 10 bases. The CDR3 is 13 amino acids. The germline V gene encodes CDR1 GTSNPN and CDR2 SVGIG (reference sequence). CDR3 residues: CAWTAGHTDTQYF. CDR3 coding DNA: TGTGCCTGGACTGCGGGGCACACAGATACGCAGTATTTT.

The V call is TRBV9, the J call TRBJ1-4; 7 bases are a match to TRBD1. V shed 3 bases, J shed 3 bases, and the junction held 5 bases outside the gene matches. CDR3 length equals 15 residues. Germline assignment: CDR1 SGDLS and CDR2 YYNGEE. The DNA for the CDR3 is TGTGCCAGCAGCGCCTCCGGGACAGCTAATGAAAAACTGTTTTTT. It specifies CASSASGTANEKLFF. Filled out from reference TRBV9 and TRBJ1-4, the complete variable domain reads DSGVTQTPKHLITATGQRVTLRCSPRSGDLSVYWYQQSLDQGLQFLIQYYNGEERAKGNILERFSAQQFPDLHSELNLSSLELGDSALYFCASSASGTANEKLFFGSGTQLSVL.

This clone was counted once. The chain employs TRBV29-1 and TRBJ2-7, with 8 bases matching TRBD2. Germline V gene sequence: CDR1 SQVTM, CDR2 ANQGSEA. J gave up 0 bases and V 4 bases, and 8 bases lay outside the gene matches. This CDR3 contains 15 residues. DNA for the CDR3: TGCAGCGTTGTCCTAAGTAGCGGGGCCTCCTACGAGCAGTACTTC. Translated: CSVVLSSGASYEQYF.

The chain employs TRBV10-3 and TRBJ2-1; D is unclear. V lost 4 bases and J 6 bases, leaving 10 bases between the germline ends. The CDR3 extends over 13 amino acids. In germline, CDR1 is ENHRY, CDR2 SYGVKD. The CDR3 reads CAISVLSSNEQFF. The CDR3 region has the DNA TGTGCCATCAGTGTCTTATCTAGCAATGAGCAGTTCTTC.

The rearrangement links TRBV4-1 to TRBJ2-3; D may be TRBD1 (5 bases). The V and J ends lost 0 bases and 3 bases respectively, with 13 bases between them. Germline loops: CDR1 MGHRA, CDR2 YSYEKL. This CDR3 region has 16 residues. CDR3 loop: CASSQDGAGQTDTQYF. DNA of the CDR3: TGCGCCAGCAGCCAAGATGGAGCAGGGCAGACAGATACGCAGTATTTT.